The text below deals with one T cell receptor (beta chain). As yet, its antigen is unknown. The table came from immunoSEQ multiplex PCR; TCRdb's copy has only in-frame clones and leaves some out. The sample lists 85,000 to 90,000 clones, approximately 90% seen once, with under 0.4% in the top ten. The CDR3 totals 16 residues. V lost 5 bases to trimming and J lost 8 bases, with 21 bases between them. Germline CDR1 reads MDHEN; CDR2 reads SYDVKM. This record comes from a study of graft-versus-host responses after intestinal transplantation. Study-level information: Induction with anti-thymocyte globulin, then tacrolimus and steroids for roughly three years, was given to all recipients.

Study results and caveats: Investigators detected GvH clones in recipient marrow, with some emerging earlier in ileum or blood. Declines in HvG clones occurring early post-transplant were associated with peak circulating GvH clone levels.

This specimen was unstimulated CD4+ T cells sorted from spleen or lymph node cells, taken before transplant. This sequence was found in a human donor who was the organ donor for an intestinal transplant. The V call is TRBV28, the J call TRBJ1-4; TRBD1 might be the D (6 bases). The CDR3 DNA reads as TGTGCCAGCAGTCTACTGACAGGCCTAGGGGCCGAAAAACTGTTTTTT. It translates to CASSLLTGLGAEKLFF.